The following is a T cell receptor (delta chain) sequence with its context. Given a far larger clone just one base away, this is likely a sequencing read error. The identical CDR3 is also encoded by other nucleotide sequences in the sample. V shed 3 bases and J shed 0 bases, with 23 bases lying between them. The CDR3 is made up of 19 amino acids. CDR1 and CDR2 from the germline V gene are TSWWSYY and QGS. Vgamma9/Vdelta2+ and Vdelta2-negative gammadelta T cells were flow-sorted from PBMC for bulk sequencing. These data are taken from a study of γδ T cells in repeated Plasmodium falciparum infection. About the study: Malian samples came from no-transmission periods or across acute febrile malaria episodes.

TCRdb re-called clones from the multiplex PCR reads using CATT. The repertoire consists of tens of thousands of delta-chain clones, with about 1.5% occurring once and the leading ten covering over 12%. The chain uses TRDV1 and TRDJ1; TRDD2 is a possible D gene (6 bases). Sequencing input: gamma-delta T cells from blood. This receptor was identified in a pool of human donors (malaria-infected and uninfected, not separated). For the CDR3, the DNA is TGTGCTCTTGGGGACCGTTTACCTTCCCAGGGGGTCTACACCGATAAACTCATCTTT. Its protein product is CALGDRLPSQGVYTDKLIF.